This is a list of T cell receptor beta chains from one sample in a study of vaccination and CD4 T cells after COVID-19. TCRdb called the PCR reads again in MiXCR, with one record for every CDR3 protein. Found here are over 13,000 distinct CDR3 sequences, approximately 24% of them singletons; the top ten hold roughly a sixth. Their cognate antigens are unknown. Source: CD4+ T cells from blood, cultured in vitro, taken after SARS-CoV-2 vaccination. The receptor source for this set is a human donor who had recovered from COVID-19. The CDR3 runs from the conserved cysteine through the conserved F or W. Fields, in order: clone size, D gene, J gene, V gene, CDR3 DNA, CDR3 protein. A D gene is named only where the DNA matches it firmly. Clone size appears in some rows only: once, few, many, or a class for an expanded clone.

few,TRBD2,TRBJ2-1,TRBV7-2,TGTGCCAGCAGCTTGTCTGGGACTAGCGGTTACAATGAGCAGTTCTTC,CASSLSGTSGYNEQFF
few,.,TRBJ2-7,TRBV7-9,TGTGCCAGCAGCTCTAAGGGGGGGGGATCCTACGAGCAGTACTTC,CASSSKGGGSYEQYF
.,.,TRBJ1-2,TRBV6-5,TGTGCCAGCAGTTCCAGGTCTAACTATGGCTACACCTTC,CASSSRSNYGYTF
few,.,TRBJ2-4,TRBV4-3,TGCGCCAGCAGCCGAAAGGAGAAGGGAAACATTCAGTACTTC,CASSRKEKGNIQYF
few,.,TRBJ1-5,TRBV19,TGTGCCAGTAAAGGACTGTTAAACGGAGGCAATCAGCCCCAGCATTTT,CASKGLLNGGNQPQHF
.,.,TRBJ2-3,TRBV2,TGTGCCAGCAGTAGACGGACAGAGCTTAGCACAGATACGCAGTATTTT,CASSRRTELSTDTQYF
.,TRBD2,TRBJ2-6,TRBV7-9,TGTGCCAGCAGCTACGTACCTAGCGGGCTCTCTGGGGCCAACGTCCTGACTTTC,CASSYVPSGLSGANVLTF
.,TRBD2,TRBJ2-7,TRBV12-3/TRBV12-4,TGTGCCAGCAGTTTACGACTAGCGGGAGTCATCTACGAGCAGTACTTC,CASSLRLAGVIYEQYF
.,.,TRBJ2-1,TRBV6-5,TGTACCAGCAGTTCCAGGGTGGAGCAGTTCTTC,CTSSSRVEQFF
few,.,TRBJ2-2,TRBV4-3,TGCGCCAGCTCTCTAGGGGTGGGATTCACCGGGGAGCTGTTTTTT,CASSLGVGFTGELFF
.,TRBD2,TRBJ2-1,TRBV20-1,TGCAGTGCTAGAGATTCCGCTAGCGGGAGATACAATGAGCAGTTCTTC,CSARDSASGRYNEQFF
.,.,TRBJ1-5,TRBV16,TGTGCCAGCAGCCTGACCGAGCTTCAGCCCCAGCATTTT,CASSLTELQPQHF
.,.,TRBJ2-3,TRBV6-2/TRBV6-3,TGTGCCAGCAGTCAGACTACCTGGAGGTTAGATACGCAGTATTTT,CASSQTTWRLDTQYF
.,TRBD2,TRBJ2-7,TRBV18,TGTGCCAGCTCACCAAAGGGAGGGTACGAGCAGTACTTC,CASSPKGGYEQYF
.,.,TRBJ1-2,TRBV29-1,TGCAGCGTTGAAGACACAGCCTATGGCTACACCTTC,CSVEDTAYGYTF
medium-sized,.,TRBJ1-1,TRBV7-9,TGTGCCAGCAGCTCAAGAGTTCGGGGGAAGTCATGGGACACTGAAGCTTTCTTT,CASSSRVRGKSWDTEAFF
few,.,TRBJ2-7,TRBV5-6,TGTGCCAGCAGCTTGAACGGACCCCGATGGGGCGAGCAGTACTTC,CASSLNGPRWGEQYF
.,.,TRBJ2-3,TRBV9,TGTGCCAGCAGTTTTGACGGGAGTTTACGAGATACGCAGTATTTT,CASSFDGSLRDTQYF
few,.,TRBJ2-1,TRBV27,TGTGCCAGCAGTCCCAGGGACGGTTTTTCCAATGAGCAGTTCTTC,CASSPRDGFSNEQFF
few,TRBD1,TRBJ1-3,TRBV27,TGTGCCAGCAGTTCTCAGGGGGTTCCCTCTGGAAACACCATATATTTT,CASSSQGVPSGNTIYF
few,.,TRBJ2-4,TRBV7-2,TGTGCCAGCAGCTTAGCGGGAGCGACTCAGTACTTC,CASSLAGATQYF
few,TRBD2,TRBJ2-4,TRBV20-1,TGCAGTGCCACATCGATCAAGAGCGGGAGAGGGTTTACGGCCAAAAACATTCAGTACTTC,CSATSIKSGRGFTAKNIQYF
.,TRBD2,TRBJ2-7,TRBV6-5,TGTGGCAGCAGTTACGATCTAGCGGGAGGTTCCAACGAGCAGTACTTC,CGSSYDLAGGSNEQYF
.,.,TRBJ1-5,TRBV20-1,TGCAGTGCTAGAGGAATGCCTTTGTTGTCATATGCCGATCAGCCCCAGCATTTT,CSARGMPLLSYADQPQHF
few,TRBD2,TRBJ2-5,TRBV27,TGTGCCAGCAGTTTAAGACTAGCGGGAGCAACTGTCGAGACCCAGTACTTC,CASSLRLAGATVETQYF
large,.,TRBJ2-2,TRBV7-2,TGTGCCAGCAGCTCCCAATGGGGGCTTAACACCGGGGAGCTGTTTTTT,CASSSQWGLNTGELFF
.,.,TRBJ2-7,TRBV28,TGTGCCAGCAGACTGGGGGGCAGGACTATCTACGAGCAGTACTTC,CASRLGGRTIYEQYF
.,TRBD1,TRBJ2-7,TRBV4-1,TGCGCCAGCAGCCAGGACAGAGGGACAGACTCGTCCTACGAGCAGTACTTC,CASSQDRGTDSSYEQYF
medium-sized,.,TRBJ2-3,TRBV15,TGTGCCACCAGCCCGTGGTCTAGCACAGATACGCAGTATTTT,CATSPWSSTDTQYF
.,TRBD2,TRBJ2-7,TRBV7-9,TGTGCCAGCAGCTTATCCCCTGTGCGGGAGGCCTTAAAGGAGCAGTACTTC,CASSLSPVREALKEQYF
.,TRBD2,TRBJ2-7,TRBV5-4,TGTGCCAGCAGACAAGGGACTAGCGGGAGTAAAGAGCAGTACTTC,CASRQGTSGSKEQYF
few,TRBD1,TRBJ1-1,TRBV19,TGTGCCAGTAGGGACAGGGGCCTGAACACTGAAGCTTTCTTT,CASRDRGLNTEAFF
.,.,TRBJ1-1,TRBV11-3,TGTGCCAGCAGCTCAGACGGGGCGAACACTGAAGCTTTCTTT,CASSSDGANTEAFF
.,TRBD2,TRBJ2-2,TRBV12-3/TRBV12-4,TGTGCCAGCAGTCCTCGGACTAGCGGGAGGGCCTTCGGGGAGCTGTTTTTT,CASSPRTSGRAFGELFF
.,.,TRBJ2-7,TRBV5-1,TGCGCCAGCAGCCCGAGCCCCTACGAGCAGTACTTC,CASSPSPYEQYF
few,TRBD2,TRBJ2-5,TRBV6-1,TGTGCCAGCAGCCCCAGGTCGGGGGGGGTTTATCGAGAGACCCAGTACTTC,CASSPRSGGVYRETQYF
medium-sized,TRBD1,TRBJ1-2,TRBV27,TGTGCCAGCAGTTCTGGACAGGGAGTCTATAACTATGGCTACACCTTC,CASSSGQGVYNYGYTF
.,.,TRBJ2-5,TRBV20-1,TGCAGTGCTCAAATATGGGGAGCCAACCCCTTGCAAGAGACCCAGTACTTC,CSAQIWGANPLQETQYF
medium-sized,.,TRBJ1-5,TRBV20-1,TGCAGTGCTAATGACGGAAATCAGCCCCAGCATTTT,CSANDGNQPQHF
medium-sized,.,TRBJ1-2,TRBV24-1,TGTGCCACCAGTGGGCAGGGTTTTGGCTACACCTTC,CATSGQGFGYTF
few,TRBD1,TRBJ1-5,TRBV19,TGTGCCAGTAGTATAAGACAGGGGCAGGGTCAGCCCCAGCATTTT,CASSIRQGQGQPQHF
few,.,TRBJ2-7,TRBV7-2,TGTGCCAGCAGCTTAGTAGTAGGTACTCCGGCCGGGGAGCAGTACTTC,CASSLVVGTPAGEQYF
large,TRBD1,TRBJ2-7,TRBV7-2,TGTGCCAGCAGCTTCGGACAGGGCTACGAGCAGTACTTC,CASSFGQGYEQYF
few,.,TRBJ2-2,TRBV20-1,TGCAGTGCTAGACTCAGGAACACCGGGGAGCTGTTTTTT,CSARLRNTGELFF
.,TRBD2,TRBJ2-5,TRBV20-1,TGCAGTGCTAGAAGGGGACTAGTCCAAGAGACCCAGTACTTC,CSARRGLVQETQYF